The 7 T cell receptor beta chains below were found in one sample sequenced in a study of cytomegalovirus exposure and HLA in healthy donors (dated 2017 in TCRdb). Libraries were made using the immunoSEQ multiplex PCR assay. For the multiplex PCR, a mixture combining 60 forward primers for TCR Vbeta segments and 13 reverse primers for TCR Jbeta segments was used. TCRdb holds this immuneACCESS table with in-frame rearrangements only. Some clones are missing; in checked studies, unresolved V genes explain under half, and the rest has no known cause. For this sample the table gives around 190,000 clones, of which around 77% were detected only once. The top ten constitute less than 3.5% of the sample. Sequencing was carried out using PBMCs. Every receptor here comes from a woman aged 25 to 39 in good health and CMV-seronegative.

This chain connects TRBV4-1 to TRBJ1-5; perhaps TRBD1 as D (5 bases). Germline-derived CDR1 and CDR2 are MGHRA and YSYEKL. The V end lost 2 bases, the J end lost 2 bases, and 22 bases lay between the germline ends. The CDR3 consists of 19 residues. The CDR3, as DNA: TGCGCCAGCAGCCAAAGAGGTGGGCCCGGGGGAATAGGCAATCAGCCCCAGCATTTT. Protein: CASSQRGGPGGIGNQPQHF.

This chain uses TRBV5-1 with TRBJ1-1; no firm D call. CDR1 SGHRS and CDR2 YFSETQ come from the germline V gene. Deletions cut 5 bases from V and 2 bases from J, with 13 bases between. The CDR3 consists of 14 residues. CDR3 loop: CASREQTSNTEAFF. The CDR3 DNA follows: TGCGCCAGCAGGGAACAGACATCAAACACTGAAGCTTTCTTT.

The chain combines TRBV5-1 with TRBJ2-7; D is perhaps TRBD2 (6 bases). Germline CDR1 SGHRS, CDR2 YFSETQ. V was clipped by 4 bases and J by 6 bases, with 20 bases between them. CDR3 length: 15 residues. In DNA form, the CDR3 reads TGCGCCAGCAGCCATTCGCTGACTAGTTCCCTCGAGCAGTACTTC. It yields the protein CASSHSLTSSLEQYF.

This chain uses TRBV6-1 with TRBJ1-5; no firm D call. The CDR3 length is 12 residues. Germline V CDR1 and CDR2: MNHNS, SASEGT. Trimming took off 5 bases at V and 5 bases at J, with 7 bases between the two ends. This chain's CDR3 is CASSPSHQPQHF. CDR3 in DNA: TGTGCCAGCAGTCCCTCCCATCAGCCCCAGCATTTT.

The rearrangement uses TRBV5-1 and TRBJ1-4; 9 positions match TRBD1. Germline V gene lookup returns CDR1 SGHRS and CDR2 YFSETQ. The CDR3 covers 14 residues. The V and J ends lost 3 bases and 6 bases, in that order; junction bases with no gene match: 3. The CDR3 is CASSSGTGYEKLFF. The CDR3 DNA reads as TGCGCCAGCAGCTCTGGGACAGGGTATGAAAAACTGTTTTTT.

The chain couples TRBV30 to TRBJ1-6, with D uncertain. This CDR3 is 12 amino acids long. V was pared by 4 bases and J by 14 bases, with 15 bases between. Germline V gene data show CDR1 as GTSNPN and CDR2 as SVGIG (reference sequence). CDR3 DNA sequence: TGTGCCTGGATCGGACCGGGAAGGTCCCTCCACTTT. It translates to CAWIGPGRSLHF.

This rearrangement joins TRBV4-1 to TRBJ1-2; 7 bases are a match to TRBD1. Germline V gene sequence: CDR1 MGHRA, CDR2 YSYEKL. V lost 1 base, J lost 8 bases, and 7 bases stayed unmatched. The CDR3 runs 14 residues. DNA for the CDR3: TGCGCCAGCAGCCAAGCGGAGGGGGCAATAGGCTACACCTTC. Translation: CASSQAEGAIGYTF.